This TCR beta chain was documented in a study of CXCR3-negative and CXCR3-positive naive CD8 T cells. Notes on the study in general: The TRB CDR3s that CXCR3-positive naive cells carried were more hydrophobic than those of CXCR3-negative naive cells.

With respect to this clonotype: Its antigen is unidentified.

Per germline, CDR1 DFQATT and CDR2 SNEGSKA (reference sequence). This CDR3 has 15 amino acids. Naive CD8+ T lymphocytes were specified as CD45RO-CCR7+CD27+CD95-. Preparation of TRB cDNA libraries relied on 5' RACE carrying UMI labels. TCRdb re-called the 5' RACE reads, yielding one record per CDR3 amino acid sequence without DNA. There are roughly 110,000 distinct CDR3 sequences in the sample, with 0.35% to 0.4% held by the top ten. Sequenced material: naive CXCR3+ CD8+ T cells from blood. The sample's subset: CD45RO-CCR7+CD27+CD95- naive CD8+ T cells expressing CXCR3 (TNR3+). This TCR was recovered from a human donor in good health. Some clones in this sample may be carry-over from other donors' samples. The rearrangement uses TRBV20-1 and TRBJ1-2; TCRdb returns TRBD1, unconfirmable since there is no DNA. CDR3 sequence: CSARGGDGTNYGYTF.